The 15 T cell receptor beta chains below were found in one sample sequenced in a study of control samples from healthy donors and cancer patients. Generated by immunoSEQ multiplex PCR, the TCRdb table keeps only in-frame clones and is missing some. The sample has around 99,000 clones, more than 85% seen once; the top ten hold 17%. Sequencing was carried out using blood. The receptors originated from a woman between 50 and 59 years old in good health.

The chain couples TRBV6-5 to TRBJ1-5; maybe TRBD1 (6 bases). Trimming took 6 bases from V and 3 from J, leaving 15 bases between them. The germline V gene has CDR1 MNHEY and CDR2 SVGAGI. The CDR3 sequence is 15 residues long. The CDR3 spells CASRGRGGPNQPQHF. The CDR3 nucleotides are TGTGCCAGCAGGGGCCGCGGGGGGCCCAATCAGCCCCAGCATTTT.

This chain uses TRBV27 with TRBJ1-2; 7 nucleotides agree with TRBD1. Germline V CDR1 and CDR2: MNHEY, SMNVEV (reference sequence). This CDR3 spans 12 amino acids. The junction had 5 bases not matched to a gene; V was cut back by 10 bases and J by 3 bases. Here the CDR3 reads CATRDRDYGYTF. CDR3 nucleotide sequence: TGTGCCACCCGGGACAGAGACTATGGCTACACCTTC.

This clone came up once. V gene TRBV28 combines with J gene TRBJ2-5, with 11 bases that match TRBD1. This CDR3 is 15 amino acids long. The junction had 9 bases not matched to a gene; V was cut back by 7 bases and J by 5 bases. Germline-derived CDR1 and CDR2 are MDHEN and SYDVKM. The CDR3 loop reads CASIPGQGALETQYF. CDR3 DNA: TGTGCCAGCATCCCCGGACAGGGGGCCCTCGAGACCCAGTACTTC.

The chain combines TRBV29-1 with TRBJ2-4; maybe TRBD1 (7 bases). The length of the CDR3 is 13 residues. In germline, CDR1 is SQVTM, CDR2 ANQGSEA. Trimming removed 7 bases at V and 6 bases at J, with 16 bases between. For the CDR3, the DNA is TGCAGCGCTAAATGGCAGGGGGGAAACATTCAGTACTTC. The encoded protein is CSAKWQGGNIQYF.

V and J are TRBV6-5 and TRBJ1-2; D is possibly TRBD1 (6 bases). Trimming stripped 4 bases from V and 8 bases from J, with 17 bases between. From germline, CDR1 is MNHEY and CDR2 SVGAGI. CDR3 size: 14 residues. The CDR3 loop reads CASSLGHSPSGYTF. CDR3 DNA: TGTGCCAGCAGTTTGGGACACTCCCCTAGCGGCTACACCTTC.

The rearrangement uses TRBV30 and TRBJ1-6, with a possible D match to TRBD1 (5 bases). V was trimmed by 2 bases and J by 8 bases, leaving 19 bases between them. The CDR3 length is 16 residues. The germline V gene encodes CDR1 GTSNPN and CDR2 SVGIG (reference sequence). CDR3 residues: CAWSYMWGSSDSPLHF. The CDR3 DNA reads TGTGCCTGGAGTTACATGTGGGGCAGTTCAGATTCACCCCTCCACTTT. Full variable domain (missing parts from reference TRBV30 and TRBJ1-6): SQTIHQWPATLVQPVGSPLSLECTVEGTSNPNLYWYRQAAGRGLQLLFYSVGIGQISSEVPQNLSASRPQDRQFILSSKKLLLSDSGFYLCAWSYMWGSSDSPLHFGNGTRLTVT.

The V gene is TRBV5-4, the J gene TRBJ2-5; TRBD2 aligns across 8 bases. V dropped 3 bases and J dropped 9; count of bases not matched to a gene: 10. Germline CDR1 SGHNT, CDR2 YYREEE (reference sequence). The CDR3 loop spans 14 amino acids. The DNA for the CDR3 is TGTGCCAGCAGCTCGGGGGGGGCGGGAGCGGCCCAGTACTTC. This gives the protein CASSSGGAGAAQYF.

This chain connects TRBV10-1 to TRBJ2-5; D not certain. The V gene's germline CDR1 is WNHNN and CDR2 SYGVQD (reference sequence). V lost 3 bases, J lost 4 bases, and 12 bases lay in between. The CDR3 is 14 residues long. The CDR3 DNA reads TGCGCCAGCAGTGACGGCCGTAGAGGAGAGACCCAGTACTTC. It yields the protein CASSDGRRGETQYF.

J is TRBJ2-1 and V is TRBV12-5; D gene uncertain. Germline CDR1 is LGHNT and CDR2 is FRNRAP. V lost 6 bases, J lost 3 bases, and 6 bases lay in between. The CDR3 runs to 12 residues. The CDR3 DNA follows: TGTGCTAGTGGCCGACTCTACAATGAGCAGTTCTTC. It codes for CASGRLYNEQFF.

The chain links TRBV5-6 to TRBJ2-2; 9 bases agree with TRBD1. After removal of 3 bases from V and 5 bases from J, the junction contained 2 bases not matched to a gene. The germline V gene encodes CDR1 SGHDT and CDR2 YYEEEE. The CDR3 sequence is 14 residues long. The CDR3 loop is CASSSGTGTGELFF. The DNA of the CDR3 is TGTGCCAGCAGCTCCGGGACAGGGACCGGGGAGCTGTTTTTT.

The chain has TRBV6-1 and TRBJ2-1, with unresolved D. CDR1 is MNHNS, CDR2 SASEGT, per germline. V lost 2 bases to trimming and J lost 1 base, with 9 bases between them. The CDR3 sequence is 15 residues long. The chain's CDR3 is CASSERQASYNEQFF. The CDR3, as DNA: TGTGCCAGCAGTGAAAGGCAGGCGTCCTACAATGAGCAGTTCTTC.

The V and J genes are TRBV6-5 and TRBJ1-1; D is undetermined. The V gene lost 5 bases and the J gene lost 10 bases, with 14 bases spanning the gap. CDR3 size: 12 residues. Germline assignment: CDR1 MNHEY and CDR2 SVGAGI. The CDR3 region is CASSPGPRGAFF. In DNA, the CDR3 is TGTGCCAGCAGTCCCGGCCCGCGAGGAGCTTTCTTT.

Turning to this clone: Within the sample, other DNA sequences also encode this same CDR3. The chain combines TRBV12-3 or TRBV12-4 with TRBJ1-2; D is unclear. The CDR3 contains 11 residues. The V end lost 5 bases, the J end lost 7 bases, and 8 bases lay between the germline ends. For the CDR3, the DNA is TGTGCCAGCAGTCGAGGTGGTGGCTACACCTTC. Translation gives CASSRGGGYTF.

The chain is built from TRBV27 and TRBJ1-5; D unclear. The germline CDR1 and CDR2 sequences are MNHEY and SMNVEV (reference sequence). With 3 bases removed from V and 7 bases from J, the gap between germline ends came to 13 bases. This CDR3 comprises 14 residues. The CDR3 DNA reads TGTGCCAGCAGTTTGGCTAACCTAGGACAGCCCCAGCATTTT. Protein: CASSLANLGQPQHF.

The chain is built from TRBV19 and TRBJ2-1, with 7 positions matching TRBD2. The CDR3 is made up of 18 amino acids. V shed 6 bases and J 4 bases; nucleotides not matched to a gene: 18. The germline V gene has CDR1 LNHDA and CDR2 SQIVND (reference sequence). The CDR3 sequence: CASSPRPSGGVPYNEQFF. CDR3 coding DNA: TGTGCCAGTAGCCCCAGGCCATCGGGAGGAGTGCCATACAATGAGCAGTTCTTC.